This entry lists 21 T cell receptor beta chains sequenced from one sample in a study of OX40 agonist ivuxolimab in advanced cancers. Some clones are missing from TCRdb's copy, which holds only in-frame ones; the method was immunoSEQ multiplex PCR. The table has some 59,000 clones, less than 85% seen once. The sample here was CD4+ or CD8+ T cells sorted from blood, taken in a trial of the OX40 agonist ivuxolimab. Receptors were obtained from an adult with an advanced solid tumor such as melanoma, head and neck, liver or kidney cancer.

The chain joins TRBV7-3 to TRBJ2-5; D tentatively reads TRBD1 or TRBD2 (5 bases each). The germline CDR1 and CDR2 sequences are SGHTA and FQGTGA. The germline V and J ends were trimmed by 4 bases and 5 bases, with 20 bases remaining between them. The CDR3 runs to 16 residues. CDR3 protein: CASSSGTTTEGETQYF. Here the CDR3 DNA reads TGTGCCAGCAGCTCCGGGACCACGACAGAGGGGGAGACCCAGTACTTC.

This sequence joins TRBV5-6 and TRBJ2-7; the match to TRBD1 covers 7 bases. The CDR3 has 15 amino acids. V lost 4 bases to trimming and J lost 1 base; unmatched junction nucleotides: 8. The germline V gene has CDR1 SGHDT and CDR2 YYEEEE. CDR3 loop: CASSLPPGQSYEQYF. In DNA, the CDR3 is TGTGCCAGCAGCCTCCCTCCGGGACAGTCCTACGAGCAGTACTTC. Combining the CDR3 with reference TRBV5-6 and TRBJ2-7 gives the whole variable domain DAGVTQSPTHLIKTRGQQVTLRCSPKSGHDTVSWYQQALGQGPQFIFQYYEEEERQRGNFPDRFSGHQFPNYSSELNVNALLLGDSALYLCASSLPPGQSYEQYFGPGTRLTVT.

The CDR3 DNA reads as TGTGCCAGCAGTTTTGGGGCAGAAAGCCAAGAGACCCAGTACTTC. Protein: CASSFGAESQETQYF. J is TRBJ2-5 and V is TRBV28, with a weak D call TRBD1 (5 bases). Germline V gene data show CDR1 as MDHEN and CDR2 as SYDVKM. The CDR3 spans 15 residues. V dropped 3 bases and J dropped 1 base, with 12 bases sitting between them.

The chain combines TRBV7-2 with TRBJ1-1; D possibly corresponds to TRBD1 (5 bases). V was pared by 2 bases and J by 2 bases, with 12 bases between. CDR1 and CDR2 from the germline V gene are SGHTA and FQGNSA. This CDR3 has 15 amino acids. The CDR3 DNA is TGTGCCAGCAGCTTAAGAAGACAGAAAAACACTGAAGCTTTCTTT. Translating it yields CASSLRRQKNTEAFF.

The gene calls are TRBV15 and TRBJ1-5, with 12 nucleotides matching TRBD1. Germline CDR1 is LNHNV and CDR2 is YYDKDF (reference sequence). Germline trimming cut 0 bases from V and 11 bases from J; bases unmatched to any gene: 5. The CDR3 runs to 15 residues. CDR3 in amino acids: CATSREGTGGRSQHF. The DNA for the CDR3 is TGTGCCACCAGCAGAGAGGGGACAGGGGGCAGGTCCCAGCATTTT.

The V call is TRBV19, the J call TRBJ1-1; tentatively, D is TRBD1 (5 bases). The V gene's germline CDR1 is LNHDA and CDR2 SQIVND (reference sequence). The CDR3 is made up of 15 amino acids. V lost 6 bases and J 0 bases, leaving 14 bases between the germline ends. CDR3 amino acids: CASRTPGTLNTEAFF. CDR3 coding DNA: TGTGCCAGTAGGACCCCAGGGACGCTGAACACTGAAGCTTTCTTT.

The chain is built from TRBV9 and TRBJ1-1; TRBD1 matches 9 bases. The V gene's germline CDR1 is SGDLS and CDR2 YYNGEE. This CDR3 has 14 amino acids. The ends lost 3 bases at V and 4 bases at J; junction bases unmatched: 4. The CDR3 region has the DNA TGTGCCAGCAGCGGCGACAGGGGGTTCACTGAAGCTTTCTTT. Translation gives CASSGDRGFTEAFF.

The rearrangement joins TRBV5-6 to TRBJ2-4, with a tentative D call TRBD1 (6 bases). Germline assignment: CDR1 SGHDT and CDR2 YYEEEE. The CDR3 contains 14 residues. V was clipped by 5 bases and J by 3 bases, with 12 bases between them. For the CDR3, the DNA is TGTGCCAGCAGTCTGGAAGGGGGCAAAAACATTCAGTACTTC. It encodes CASSLEGGKNIQYF.

The V call is TRBV5-1, the J call TRBJ2-1; weak D call: TRBD2 (6 bases). The ends were cut back, 2 bases at V and 7 bases at J, with 10 bases in the middle. The CDR3 is 13 amino acids. CDR1 is SGHRS, CDR2 YFSETQ, per germline. CDR3 sequence: CASSFPGGNEQFF. The DNA of the CDR3 is TGCGCCAGCAGCTTTCCCGGGGGTAATGAGCAGTTCTTC. The variable domain in full, with the rest retrieved from reference TRBV5-1 and TRBJ2-1, is KAGVTQTPRYLIKTRGQQVTLSCSPISGHRSVSWYQQTPGQGLQFLFEYFSETQRNKGNFPGRFSGRQFSNSRSEMNVSTLELGDSALYLCASSFPGGNEQFFGPGTRLTVL.

The chain carries TRBV7-9 and TRBJ1-1; D is possibly TRBD1 (5 bases). Trimming stripped 6 bases from V and 8 bases from J, with 7 bases between. Germline V gene sequence: CDR1 SEHNR, CDR2 FQNEAQ (reference sequence). The CDR3 runs to 10 residues. The CDR3 sequence is CASRGTEAFF. CDR3 DNA: TGTGCCAGCAGGGGGACGGAAGCTTTCTTT.

The V call is TRBV6-6, the J call TRBJ1-3; 7 bases match TRBD1. Trimming at V came to 5 bases and at J to 2 bases, leaving 6 bases not matched to a gene. The V gene's germline CDR1 is MNHNY and CDR2 SVGAGI (reference sequence). The CDR3 spans 15 residues. CDR3 DNA sequence: TGTGCCAGCAGTCACGACAGGGAGGCTGGAAACACCATATATTTT. It encodes CASSHDREAGNTIYF.

The CDR3 DNA reads as TGTGCCAGCAGCTTCGACAGCAGCACGGGATGGGACGAGCAGTACTTC. This gives the protein CASSFDSSTGWDEQYF. The chain combines TRBV7-3 with TRBJ2-5; D possibly matches TRBD1 or TRBD2 (5 bases each). The DNA end is more similar to TRBJ2-7, so the J call may be wrong. The CDR3 is 16 amino acids. Per the germline V gene, CDR1 is SGHTA and CDR2 is FQGTGA.

The V and J genes are TRBV9 and TRBJ1-6; 7 bases map to TRBD1. The germline CDR1 and CDR2 sequences are SGDLS and YYNGEE. The V gene end was trimmed by 3 bases and the J gene end by 13 bases; junction bases not matched to a gene: 10. This CDR3 has 14 amino acids. Written as DNA, the CDR3 is TGTGCCAGCAGCGCACAGGGGCCATTTAGTCCCCTCCACTTT. It encodes CASSAQGPFSPLHF. Supplemented by reference TRBV9 and TRBJ1-6, the full variable domain reads DSGVTQTPKHLITATGQRVTLRCSPRSGDLSVYWYQQSLDQGLQFLIQYYNGEERAKGNILERFSAQQFPDLHSELNLSSLELGDSALYFCASSAQGPFSPLHFGNGTRLTVT.

The chain recombines TRBV9 with TRBJ2-5; 9 bases align to TRBD2. The germline CDR1 and CDR2 sequences are SGDLS and YYNGEE. V lost 0 bases, J lost 3 bases, and 0 bases stayed unmatched. The CDR3 loop spans 14 amino acids. The CDR3 reads CASSVGTSEETQYF. The CDR3 DNA follows: TGTGCCAGCAGCGTAGGGACTAGCGAAGAGACCCAGTACTTC. The whole variable domain, remainder taken from reference TRBV9 and TRBJ2-5, is DSGVTQTPKHLITATGQRVTLRCSPRSGDLSVYWYQQSLDQGLQFLIQYYNGEERAKGNILERFSAQQFPDLHSELNLSSLELGDSALYFCASSVGTSEETQYFGPGTRLLVL.

J is TRBJ2-5 and V is TRBV2; D might be TRBD2 (7 bases). Per germline, CDR1 SNHLY and CDR2 FYNNEI. Trimming removed 8 bases at V and 5 bases at J, with 18 bases between. The CDR3 length is 14 residues. CDR3: CASLSGTKMETQYF. As DNA, the CDR3 is TGTGCCAGCTTAAGCGGGACAAAAATGGAGACCCAGTACTTC.

The chain joins TRBV5-1 to TRBJ1-4, with TRBD1 as a possible D gene (5 bases). V lost 3 bases and J 8 bases, leaving 17 bases between the germline ends. Germline CDR1 reads SGHRS; CDR2 reads YFSETQ. This CDR3 region has 15 residues. Written as DNA, the CDR3 is TGCGCCAGCAGCTCACTCGGGACGTGGGAGGAAAAACTGTTTTTT. It translates to CASSSLGTWEEKLFF.

The chain recombines TRBV30 with TRBJ2-3; D gene unclear. This CDR3 comprises 14 residues. The V end was cut by 1 base, the J end by 1 base, with 9 bases between. Germline CDR1 is GTSNPN and CDR2 is SVGIG (reference sequence). CDR3 sequence (DNA): TGTGCCTGGAGTGAGCCCGTCCGCACAGATACGCAGTATTTT. Amino acids: CAWSEPVRTDTQYF.

The chain couples TRBV19 to TRBJ2-2, with D hard to call. The V end lost 4 bases, the J end lost 6 bases, and 6 bases lay between the germline ends. This CDR3 region has 12 residues. The germline V gene has CDR1 LNHDA and CDR2 SQIVND (reference sequence). The CDR3 DNA follows: TGTGCCAGTAGTAACTTCGCCGGGGAGCTGTTTTTT. Encoded protein: CASSNFAGELFF.

The gene calls are TRBV14 and TRBJ2-7; D uncertain. V lost 2 bases and J 3 bases, leaving 11 bases between the germline ends. The CDR3 has 14 residues. Germline loops: CDR1 SGHDN, CDR2 FVKESK. The CDR3 sequence: CASSQPPADYEQYF. The DNA for the CDR3 is TGTGCCAGCAGCCAACCTCCCGCGGACTACGAGCAGTACTTC.

This clone was seen only once. This chain joins TRBV7-9 and TRBJ1-1; perhaps TRBD1 as D (5 bases). Germline CDR1 reads SEHNR; CDR2 reads FQNEAQ (reference sequence). CDR3 length equals 15 residues. V lost 0 bases and J lost 6, with 14 bases in between. Here the CDR3 DNA reads TGTGCCAGCAGCTTAGCGGGCAGGGCTAGCGCTGAAGCTTTCTTT. It translates to CASSLAGRASAEAFF. Together with reference TRBV7-9 and TRBJ1-1, the CDR3 gives the full variable domain: DTGVSQNPRHKITKRGQNVTFRCDPISEHNRLYWYRQTLGQGPEFLTYFQNEAQLEKSRLLSDRFSAERPKGSFSTLEIQRTEQGDSAMYLCASSLAGRASAEAFFGQGTRLTVV.

The V gene is TRBV5-1, the J gene TRBJ1-1, with a possible D match to TRBD1 (5 bases). Germline V gene sequence: CDR1 SGHRS, CDR2 YFSETQ. The CDR3 totals 14 residues. Trimming took off 8 bases at V and 1 base at J, with 15 bases between the two ends. CDR3 region: CASSFQGSNTEAFF. The DNA of the CDR3 is TGCGCCAGTTCCTTCCAGGGATCGAACACTGAAGCTTTCTTT.